This T cell receptor (beta chain) was retrieved from a study of cytomegalovirus exposure and HLA in healthy donors. The study's findings and limits: It is likely that the observed cluster of highly shared sequence variants was a sequencing artifact. Specificity for CMV antigens was confirmed in vitro for a few of the CMV-associated chains. Some public TCRs appeared in many individuals, while most sequences were rare.

V was pared by 1 base and J by 3 bases, with 14 bases of the junction left unmatched. Germline-derived CDR1 and CDR2 are MGHRA and YSYEKL. The CDR3 has 18 residues. Comment on this clone: Its antigen is as yet unknown.

Primers included in the PCR were 60 Vbeta and 13 Jbeta primers. The repertoire was sequenced with immunoSEQ multiplex PCR; TCRdb's copy has only in-frame clones and lacks some. The table has some 100,000 clones, 74% seen once. Material for sequencing was PBMCs. The chain couples TRBV4-1 to TRBJ2-7, with 8 bases matching TRBD1. The TCR originated in a human donor in good health. CDR3 protein: CASSQVRTGTGTFYEQYF. Written as DNA, the CDR3 is TGCGCCAGCAGCCAAGTTCGGACCGGGACAGGTACTTTCTACGAGCAGTACTTC.